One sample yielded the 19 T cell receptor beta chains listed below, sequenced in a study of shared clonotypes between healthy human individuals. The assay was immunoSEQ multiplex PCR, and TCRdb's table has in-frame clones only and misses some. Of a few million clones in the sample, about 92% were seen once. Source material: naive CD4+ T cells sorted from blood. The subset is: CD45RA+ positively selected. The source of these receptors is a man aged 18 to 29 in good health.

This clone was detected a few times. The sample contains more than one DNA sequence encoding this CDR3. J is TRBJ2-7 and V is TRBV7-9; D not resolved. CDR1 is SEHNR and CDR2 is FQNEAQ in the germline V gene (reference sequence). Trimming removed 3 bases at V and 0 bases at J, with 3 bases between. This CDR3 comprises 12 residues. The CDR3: CASSLSSYEQYF. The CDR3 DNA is TGTGCCAGCAGCTTGAGCTCCTACGAGCAGTACTTC.

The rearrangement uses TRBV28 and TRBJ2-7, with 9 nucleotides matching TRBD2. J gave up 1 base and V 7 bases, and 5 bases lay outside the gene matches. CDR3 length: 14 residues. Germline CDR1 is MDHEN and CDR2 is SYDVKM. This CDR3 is CASTTSGPSYEQYF. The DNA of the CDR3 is TGTGCCAGCACCACTAGCGGGCCGTCCTACGAGCAGTACTTC.

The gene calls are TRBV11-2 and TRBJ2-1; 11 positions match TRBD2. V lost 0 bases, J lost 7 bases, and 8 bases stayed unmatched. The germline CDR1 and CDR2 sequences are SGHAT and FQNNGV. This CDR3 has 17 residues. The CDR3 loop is CASSLDLTSGSENEQFF. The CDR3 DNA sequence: TGTGCCAGCAGCTTAGATCTTACTAGCGGGAGTGAGAATGAGCAGTTCTTC.

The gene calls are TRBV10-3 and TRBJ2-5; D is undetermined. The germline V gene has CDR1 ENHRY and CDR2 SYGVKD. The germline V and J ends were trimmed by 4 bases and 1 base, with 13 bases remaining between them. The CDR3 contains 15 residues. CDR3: CAISGASVIQETQYF. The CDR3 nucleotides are TGTGCCATCAGTGGAGCTTCGGTTATCCAAGAGACCCAGTACTTC.

As DNA, the CDR3 is TGTGCCAGCAGTGATGGTAGCGGGTACAATGAGCAGTTCTTC. Translation gives CASSDGSGYNEQFF. The V gene is TRBV2, the J gene TRBJ2-1, with TRBD2 matching 7 bases. V dropped 3 bases and J dropped 4; count of bases not matched to a gene: 3. Germline assignment: CDR1 SNHLY and CDR2 FYNNEI. This CDR3 has 14 amino acids.

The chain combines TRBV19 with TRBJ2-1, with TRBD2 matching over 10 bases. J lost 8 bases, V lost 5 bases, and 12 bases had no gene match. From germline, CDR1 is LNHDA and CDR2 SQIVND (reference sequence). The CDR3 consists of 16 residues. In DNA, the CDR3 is TGTGCCAGTAGTCCAAGGCCCCTAGCGGGAGTACATGAGCAGTTCTTC. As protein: CASSPRPLAGVHEQFF.

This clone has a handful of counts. CDR3 in amino acids: CASSYSLGRGNSPLHF. The CDR3 DNA reads as TGTGCCAGCAGTTACTCACTGGGCAGGGGTAATTCACCCCTCCACTTT. V gene TRBV6-5 combines with J gene TRBJ1-6; tentatively, D is TRBD1 (6 bases). Trimming shortened V by 0 bases and J by 6 bases, and 12 bases separated the two germline ends. From germline, CDR1 is MNHEY and CDR2 SVGAGI. The CDR3 runs 16 residues.

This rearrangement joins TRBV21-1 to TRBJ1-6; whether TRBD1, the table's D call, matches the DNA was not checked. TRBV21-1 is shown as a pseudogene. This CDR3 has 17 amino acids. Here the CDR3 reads CASSKAGQGSYNSPLHF. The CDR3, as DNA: TGTGCCAGCAGCAAAGCCGGACAGGGCTCCTATAATTCACCCCTCCACTTT.

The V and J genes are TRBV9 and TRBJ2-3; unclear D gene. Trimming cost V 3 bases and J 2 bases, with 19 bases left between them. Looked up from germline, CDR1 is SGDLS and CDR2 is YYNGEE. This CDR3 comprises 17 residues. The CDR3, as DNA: TGTGCCAGCAGCGCCCGACCCCAGTGGGCTCTCACAGATACGCAGTATTTT. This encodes CASSARPQWALTDTQYF.

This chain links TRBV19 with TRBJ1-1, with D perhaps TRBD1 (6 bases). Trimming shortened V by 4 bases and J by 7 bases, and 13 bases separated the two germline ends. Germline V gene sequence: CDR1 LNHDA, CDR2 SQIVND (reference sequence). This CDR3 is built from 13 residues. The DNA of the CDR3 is TGTGCCAGTAGTACCAGGACAGTATTTGAAGCTTTCTTT. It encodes CASSTRTVFEAFF.

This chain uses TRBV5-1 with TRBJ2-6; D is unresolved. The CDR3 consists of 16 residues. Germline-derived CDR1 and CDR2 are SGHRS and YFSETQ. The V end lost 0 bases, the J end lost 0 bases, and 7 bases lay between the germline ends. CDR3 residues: CASSLDPNSGANVLTF. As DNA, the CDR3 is TGCGCCAGCAGCTTGGACCCAAACTCTGGGGCCAACGTCCTGACTTTC.

In nucleotides, the CDR3 is TGCGCCAGCAGCCTTCATCGACAGGGGGCGAGGGGATTTGGGGAAAAACTGTTTTTT. Translated: CASSLHRQGARGFGEKLFF. This sequence joins TRBV4-1 and TRBJ1-4, with 10 bases aligning to TRBD1. The CDR3 consists of 19 residues. Germline V CDR1 and CDR2: MGHRA, YSYEKL. V trimming: 4 bases; J trimming: 8 bases; junction bases outside the gene matches: 19.

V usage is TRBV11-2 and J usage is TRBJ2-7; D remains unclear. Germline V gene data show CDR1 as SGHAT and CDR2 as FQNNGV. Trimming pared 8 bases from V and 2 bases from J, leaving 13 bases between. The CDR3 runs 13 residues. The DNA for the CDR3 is TGTGCCAGCGGACCCCGTTCGGCCTACGAGCAGTACTTC. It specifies CASGPRSAYEQYF.

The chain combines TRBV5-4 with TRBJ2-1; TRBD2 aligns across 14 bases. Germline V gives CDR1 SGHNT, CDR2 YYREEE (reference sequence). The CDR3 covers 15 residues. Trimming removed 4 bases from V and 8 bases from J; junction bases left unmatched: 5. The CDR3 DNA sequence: TGTGCCAGCAGCGCGGGACTAGCGGGAGACGATGAGCAGTTCTTC. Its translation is CASSAGLAGDDEQFF.

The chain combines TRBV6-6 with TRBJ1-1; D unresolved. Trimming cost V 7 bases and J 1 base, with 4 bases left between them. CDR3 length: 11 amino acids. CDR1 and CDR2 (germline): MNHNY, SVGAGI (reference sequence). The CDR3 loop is CASKGNTEAFF. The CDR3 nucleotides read TGTGCCAGCAAAGGGAACACTGAAGCTTTCTTT.

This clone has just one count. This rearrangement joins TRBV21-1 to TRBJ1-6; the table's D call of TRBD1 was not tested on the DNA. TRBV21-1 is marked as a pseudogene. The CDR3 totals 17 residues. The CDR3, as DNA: TGTGCCAGCAGCAAAGGGGGGACAGGGGCAAATAATTCACCCCTCCACTTT. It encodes CASSKGGTGANNSPLHF.

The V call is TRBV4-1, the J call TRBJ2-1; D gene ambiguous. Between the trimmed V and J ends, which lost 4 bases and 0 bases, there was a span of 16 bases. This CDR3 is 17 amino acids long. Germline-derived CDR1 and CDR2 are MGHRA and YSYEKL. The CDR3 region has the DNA TGCGCCAGCAGCCGTACGGCGAGCCCGAGCTCCTACAATGAGCAGTTCTTC. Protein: CASSRTASPSSYNEQFF.

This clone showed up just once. This CDR3 reads CASISLGGATNEKLFF. The DNA of the CDR3 is TGTGCCAGCATCTCGTTGGGAGGCGCAACTAATGAAAAACTGTTTTTT. The chain employs TRBV28 and TRBJ1-4; no definite D call. The V end was cut by 7 bases, the J end by 0 bases, with 15 bases between. This CDR3 is built from 16 residues. Germline CDR1 MDHEN, CDR2 SYDVKM.

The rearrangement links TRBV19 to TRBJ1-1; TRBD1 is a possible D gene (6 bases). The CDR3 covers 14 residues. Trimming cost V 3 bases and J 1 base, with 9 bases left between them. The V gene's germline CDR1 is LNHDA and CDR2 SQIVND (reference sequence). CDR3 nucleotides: TGTGCCAGTAGTATGGGGGCCAAGAACACTGAAGCTTTCTTT. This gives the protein CASSMGAKNTEAFF.